The 29 T cell receptor beta chains below were found in one sample sequenced in a study of blood T cell repertoires in COVID-19. Only in-frame clones appear in the TCRdb table, and some are missing; sequencing was by immunoSEQ multiplex PCR. In the table there are roughly 120,000 clones, around nine tenths of which are singletons. Material for sequencing was peripheral blood. These receptors were obtained from a woman in her forties or fifties with acute or convalescent COVID-19.

The gene calls are TRBV4-1 and TRBJ1-3; 8 positions agree with TRBD1. The CDR3 is 17 amino acids. Germline CDR1 reads MGHRA; CDR2 reads YSYEKL. J lost 2 bases, V lost 3 bases, and 9 bases had no gene match. The CDR3 sequence: CASSQEPQGAAGNTIYF. CDR3 coding DNA: TGCGCCAGCAGCCAGGAACCTCAGGGGGCTGCTGGAAACACCATATATTTT.

The rearrangement links TRBV3-1 (or the pseudogene TRBV3-2) to TRBJ2-5; 14 bases align to TRBD2. V shed 3 bases, J shed 8 bases, and the junction held 11 bases outside the gene matches. Looked up from germline, CDR1 is LGHDT and CDR2 is YNNKEL (reference sequence). The CDR3 is 17 residues long. The CDR3: CASSQGTSGSFQGTQYF. For the CDR3, the DNA is TGTGCCAGCAGCCAGGGGACTAGCGGGAGTTTTCAAGGAACCCAGTACTTC.

This clone occurred a few times. The rearrangement uses TRBV7-2 and TRBJ1-3; tentatively, D is TRBD1 (6 bases). This CDR3 has 15 residues. V was cut by 4 bases and J by 0 bases, with 10 bases left in between. The germline gives CDR1 SGHTA, CDR2 FQGNSA. CDR3 sequence: CASSWGLPSGNTIYF. The DNA for the CDR3 is TGTGCCAGCAGCTGGGGGCTGCCCTCTGGAAACACCATATATTTT.

This clone was observed once. The rearrangement links TRBV20-1 to TRBJ1-4; the D gene is possibly TRBD1 (5 bases). This CDR3 is 11 amino acids long. Germline loops: CDR1 DFQATT, CDR2 SNEGSKA (reference sequence). The CDR3 nucleotides read TGCAGGGGCGGGACGGGTGAAAAACTGTTTTTT. Translating it yields CRGGTGEKLFF.

CDR3 amino acids: CASSLPTIRSGYTF. DNA for the CDR3: TGCGCCAGCAGCTTGCCGACAATTCGAAGCGGCTACACCTTC. The chain uses TRBV5-1 and TRBJ1-2; D ambiguous. Per the germline V gene, CDR1 is SGHRS and CDR2 is YFSETQ. Trimming stripped 1 base from V and 8 bases from J, with 15 bases between. This CDR3 has 14 amino acids.

The V gene is TRBV11-3, the J gene TRBJ1-3; 8 bases are a match to TRBD1. Trimming removed 5 bases from V and 1 base from J; junction bases left unmatched: 1. Per germline, CDR1 SGHNT and CDR2 YENEEA. This CDR3 comprises 14 residues. The CDR3 reads CASSRTGSGNTIYF. The CDR3 coding sequence is TGTGCCAGCAGCCGGACAGGGTCTGGAAACACCATATATTTT.

The table lists this clone with a few counts. The rearrangement joins TRBV7-8 to TRBJ2-1; 11 positions match TRBD2. From germline, CDR1 is SGHVS and CDR2 FQNEAQ. The CDR3 sequence is 17 residues long. Trimming at V came to 4 bases and at J to 4 bases, leaving 9 bases not matched to a gene. The CDR3 DNA sequence: TGTGCCAGCAGCTCCCGGGGGGGACTAGCGGATTACAATGAGCAGTTCTTC. Amino acids: CASSSRGGLADYNEQFF.

This clone was picked up a small number of times. The chain has TRBV5-1 and TRBJ1-4; no definite D call. From germline, CDR1 is SGHRS and CDR2 YFSETQ. V lost 2 bases and J 5 bases, leaving 7 bases between the germline ends. CDR3 length equals 13 residues. Here the CDR3 DNA reads TGCGCCAGCAGCTTTGGGCCGAATGAAAAACTGTTTTTT. Protein: CASSFGPNEKLFF. The full variable domain, with the rest looked up from reference TRBV5-1 and TRBJ1-4, is KAGVTQTPRYLIKTRGQQVTLSCSPISGHRSVSWYQQTPGQGLQFLFEYFSETQRNKGNFPGRFSGRQFSNSRSEMNVSTLELGDSALYLCASSFGPNEKLFFGSGTQLSVL.

This chain connects TRBV5-1 to TRBJ1-2; tentative D call: TRBD1 (6 bases). The CDR3 has 14 amino acids. V lost 2 bases and J 3 bases, leaving 11 bases between the germline ends. CDR1 and CDR2 from the germline V gene are SGHRS and YFSETQ. This CDR3 reads CASSLQGPDYGYTF. Here the CDR3 DNA reads TGCGCCAGCAGCTTACAGGGTCCCGACTATGGCTACACCTTC.

The chain links TRBV7-9 to TRBJ1-2; 8 bases agree with TRBD1. CDR1 and CDR2 (germline): SEHNR, FQNEAQ (reference sequence). Trimming at V came to 5 bases and at J to 5 bases, leaving 10 bases not matched to a gene. This CDR3 spans 15 amino acids. The CDR3 sequence is CASSENRDRGYGYTF. As DNA, the CDR3 is TGTGCCAGCAGCGAGAACCGAGACAGGGGATATGGCTACACCTTC.

This sequence joins TRBV19 and TRBJ2-3; the match to TRBD2 covers 13 bases. The germline gives CDR1 LNHDA, CDR2 SQIVND (reference sequence). There are 16 residues in the CDR3. V lost 0 bases to trimming and J lost 6 bases; unmatched junction nucleotides: 3. The CDR3 is CASSIELAGGLDTQYF. In DNA, the CDR3 is TGTGCCAGTAGTATAGAACTAGCGGGGGGGCTGGATACGCAGTATTTT.

This clone appeared once. The V and J genes are TRBV29-1 and TRBJ2-3; no clear D. This CDR3 region has 14 residues. Germline V gives CDR1 SQVTM, CDR2 ANQGSEA. Trimming left V 4 bases short and J 6 bases short, with 17 bases between. CDR3 residues: CSVGAGRIADTQYF. DNA for the CDR3: TGCAGCGTTGGGGCAGGCCGCATTGCGGATACGCAGTATTTT.

V usage is TRBV29-1 and J usage is TRBJ2-1; 12 bases align to TRBD2. The CDR3 length is 16 residues. The germline gives CDR1 SQVTM, CDR2 ANQGSEA. Trimming took 3 bases from V and 8 from J; bases not matched to a gene: 11. CDR3 in DNA: TGCAGCGTTGACCAAGGACTAGCGGGAACTAGTGATGAGCAGTTCTTC. Residues: CSVDQGLAGTSDEQFF.

The chain combines TRBV12-3 or TRBV12-4 with TRBJ1-1; tentatively, D is TRBD1 (6 bases). CDR3 size: 12 residues. Trimming cost V 6 bases and J 7 bases, with 12 bases left between them. The CDR3 DNA reads TGTGCCAGCAGCCCTCAGGGGATTGAAGCTTTCTTT. Translation gives CASSPQGIEAFF.

V is TRBV7-2 and J is TRBJ1-3; D possibly corresponds to TRBD1 (6 bases). The length of the CDR3 is 14 residues. V lost 5 bases to trimming and J lost 4 bases, with 12 bases between them. Germline loops: CDR1 SGHTA, CDR2 FQGNSA. CDR3 in DNA: TGTGCCAGCAGCCCACGTGGGGGCGGAAACACCATATATTTT. It encodes CASSPRGGGNTIYF.

This sequence joins TRBV5-1 and TRBJ2-5; no reliable D call. Germline CDR1 and CDR2: SGHRS and YFSETQ. Between the trimmed V and J ends, which lost 10 bases and 4 bases, there was a span of 8 bases. The CDR3 loop spans 10 amino acids. This chain's CDR3 is CAPPGETQYF. In DNA, the CDR3 is TGCGCCCCGCCAGGAGAGACCCAGTACTTC. The full variable domain, rest sourced from reference TRBV5-1 and TRBJ2-5, is KAGVTQTPRYLIKTRGQQVTLSCSPISGHRSVSWYQQTPGQGLQFLFEYFSETQRNKGNFPGRFSGRQFSNSRSEMNVSTLELGDSALYLCAPPGETQYFGPGTRLLVL.

The CDR3 reads CASSLDSKGARAFF. DNA of the CDR3: TGTGCCAGCAGCTTAGATTCGAAGGGGGCGCGAGCTTTCTTT. The genes are TRBV7-2 and TRBJ1-1; 7 bases match TRBD1. Germline trimming cut 1 base from V and 10 bases from J; bases unmatched to any gene: 9. Germline-derived CDR1 and CDR2 are SGHTA and FQGNSA. The CDR3 is 14 amino acids.

The V gene is TRBV10-3, the J gene TRBJ2-2, with 12 positions matching TRBD2. CDR3 length: 19 residues. The V gene end was trimmed by 4 bases and the J gene end by 5 bases; junction bases not matched to a gene: 14. The V gene's germline CDR1 is ENHRY and CDR2 SYGVKD. The DNA of the CDR3 is TGTGCCATCAGTGCGACCAGCTCTAGCGGGAGGGCCAGGACCGGGGAGCTGTTTTTT. Translated: CAISATSSSGRARTGELFF.

The chain has TRBV4-1 and TRBJ1-1, with D tentatively TRBD1 (6 bases). Germline CDR1 reads MGHRA; CDR2 reads YSYEKL. The CDR3 covers 15 residues. V lost 4 bases, J lost 10 bases, and 22 bases lay in between. CDR3 amino acids: CASSPGDRSLIGAFF. CDR3 sequence (DNA): TGCGCCAGCAGCCCCGGCGACAGGTCCCTTATTGGAGCTTTCTTT.

This rearrangement joins TRBV6-5 to TRBJ2-5; D remains unclear. The germline CDR1 and CDR2 sequences are MNHEY and SVGAGI. V was pared by 0 bases and J by 5 bases, with 4 bases between. The CDR3 has 12 residues. CDR3 region: CASSYSGETQYF. DNA of the CDR3: TGTGCCAGCAGTTACTCGGGCGAGACCCAGTACTTC.

The chain joins TRBV6-5 to TRBJ1-2; D possibly corresponds to TRBD1 (5 bases). This CDR3 has 13 amino acids. Germline-derived CDR1 and CDR2 are MNHEY and SVGAGI. V gave up 4 bases and J gave up 4 bases, with 10 bases separating them. CDR3 residues: CASSSDRIYGYTF. CDR3 in DNA: TGTGCCAGCAGTTCTGACAGAATCTATGGCTACACCTTC.

The rearrangement links TRBV30 to TRBJ2-3; TRBD2 is a possible D gene (6 bases). This CDR3 is built from 14 residues. V lost 0 bases, J lost 8 bases, and 15 bases lay in between. The V gene's germline CDR1 is GTSNPN and CDR2 SVGIG (reference sequence). The CDR3 protein is CAWSVGGSSVTQYF. In DNA form, the CDR3 reads TGTGCCTGGAGTGTCGGAGGGAGTTCTGTTACGCAGTATTTT.

The DNA for the CDR3 is TGTGCCAGCAGCTTGGCCACTAGCGCCGGGGAGCTGTTTTTT. Its protein product is CASSLATSAGELFF. The chain couples TRBV5-5 to TRBJ2-2, with 7 nucleotides matching TRBD2. The CDR3 totals 14 residues. Germline CDR1 is SGHKS and CDR2 is YYEKEE (reference sequence). The J segment lost 6 bases and the V segment lost 0 bases, leaving 2 bases of the junction unmatched.

The V gene is TRBV7-2, the J gene TRBJ1-5; 8 bases are a match to TRBD1. The CDR3 consists of 15 residues. The trim removed 5 bases at V and 7 bases at J, leaving 10 bases unmatched. Germline CDR1 is SGHTA and CDR2 is FQGNSA. CDR3 in amino acids: CASSPRTGFFQPQHF. CDR3 coding DNA: TGTGCCAGCAGCCCACGGACAGGGTTTTTCCAGCCCCAGCATTTT.

This clone showed up just once. The chain recombines TRBV11-2 with TRBJ2-7; 8 bases map to TRBD1. V lost 5 bases and J lost 7; bases outside the gene matches: 19. Looked up from germline, CDR1 is SGHAT and CDR2 is FQNNGV. This CDR3 has 17 amino acids. The CDR3 here is CASSPRGMDRAPGEQYF. CDR3 sequence (DNA): TGTGCCAGCAGCCCCCGGGGGATGGACAGGGCCCCGGGGGAGCAGTACTTC.

The V and J genes are TRBV5-6 and TRBJ1-2, with TRBD1 as a possible D gene (6 bases). The CDR3 extends over 13 amino acids. In germline, CDR1 is SGHDT, CDR2 YYEEEE. V lost 2 bases and J 5 bases, leaving 10 bases between the germline ends. The CDR3 region has the DNA TGTGCCAGCAGCTTAGACAGGAAATATGGCTACACCTTC. Its translation is CASSLDRKYGYTF.

The chain combines TRBV12-3 or TRBV12-4 with TRBJ1-1; D gene uncertain. Trimming cost V 2 bases and J 11 bases, with 9 bases left between them. The length of the CDR3 is 11 residues. The CDR3 coding sequence is TGTGCCAGCAGTTTACAGGTCCGCGCTTTCTTT. This encodes CASSLQVRAFF.

The genes are TRBV5-1 and TRBJ2-1; TRBD1 might be the D (5 bases). Germline V gene lookup returns CDR1 SGHRS and CDR2 YFSETQ. The germline V and J ends were trimmed by 4 bases and 0 bases, with 14 bases remaining between them. This CDR3 is 16 amino acids long. CDR3 protein: CASSDPRASSYNEQFF. The DNA for the CDR3 is TGCGCCAGCAGCGATCCCAGGGCAAGCTCCTACAATGAGCAGTTCTTC.

The chain carries TRBV5-1 and TRBJ2-1, with TRBD2 matching 8 bases. Germline CDR1 and CDR2: SGHRS and YFSETQ. V dropped 2 bases and J dropped 0; count of bases not matched to a gene: 4. The CDR3 spans 16 residues. The DNA of the CDR3 is TGCGCCAGCAGCTTTAGCGGGGTTAGCTCCTACAATGAGCAGTTCTTC. Its protein product is CASSFSGVSSYNEQFF.